The 15 T cell receptor beta chains in this list originate from one sample, sequenced in a study of blood T cell repertoires in COVID-19. The protocol was immunoSEQ multiplex PCR, while the TCRdb copy is restricted to in-frame clones and leaves out a portion. The sample includes roughly 200,000 clones, around nine tenths of them seen just once. The source material was peripheral blood. Every receptor here comes from a woman aged 18-29 years who had recovered from COVID-19.

The genes are TRBV30 and TRBJ2-5; D is possibly TRBD2 (7 bases). Trimming took off 5 bases at V and 4 bases at J, with 17 bases between the two ends. This CDR3 is 14 amino acids long. CDR1 is GTSNPN and CDR2 is SVGIG in the germline V gene (reference sequence). CDR3 coding DNA: TGTGCCTGGTCGAAGGGGGGGGGTCCAGAGACCCAGTACTTC. As protein: CAWSKGGGPETQYF. Full variable domain (missing parts from reference TRBV30 and TRBJ2-5): SQTIHQWPATLVQPVGSPLSLECTVEGTSNPNLYWYRQAAGRGLQLLFYSVGIGQISSEVPQNLSASRPQDRQFILSSKKLLLSDSGFYLCAWSKGGGPETQYFGPGTRLLVL.

The chain has TRBV19 and TRBJ1-6; D is unclear. The CDR3 runs 13 residues. Germline V gene data show CDR1 as LNHDA and CDR2 as SQIVND (reference sequence). The germline V and J ends were trimmed by 5 bases and 7 bases, with 9 bases remaining between them. The CDR3 protein is CASSSLENSPLHF. The CDR3 DNA is TGTGCCAGTAGTTCATTAGAGAATTCACCCCTCCACTTT.

This chain uses TRBV4-1 with TRBJ1-1; D gene uncertain. Trimming cost V 1 base and J 1 base, with 4 bases left between them. The CDR3 spans 13 residues. The germline V gene encodes CDR1 MGHRA and CDR2 YSYEKL. DNA for the CDR3: TGCGCCAGCAGCCAAGGAGGGAACACTGAAGCTTTCTTT. It translates to CASSQGGNTEAFF.

This rearrangement joins TRBV7-8 to TRBJ2-3; D is possibly TRBD2 (7 bases). CDR1 SGHVS and CDR2 FQNEAQ come from the germline V gene. V was clipped by 5 bases and J by 11 bases, with 20 bases between them. The CDR3 is 14 residues long. The CDR3 DNA follows: TGTGCCAGCAGCCGAGGGAGTACAGGGAGGGAGCAGTATTTT. This translates into CASSRGSTGREQYF.

The chain combines TRBV6-5 with TRBJ1-1, with 9 bases lining up with TRBD1. This CDR3 is 15 amino acids long. Germline assignment: CDR1 MNHEY and CDR2 SVGAGI. V trimming: 5 bases; J trimming: 2 bases; junction bases outside the gene matches: 6. DNA of the CDR3: TGTGCCAGCAGTACCGACAGGGGGGAAAACACTGAAGCTTTCTTT. This translates into CASSTDRGENTEAFF.

Ten or more counts support this clone. The rearrangement joins TRBV4-1 to TRBJ1-3; D not certain. CDR3 length: 16 amino acids. Germline CDR1 reads MGHRA; CDR2 reads YSYEKL. V was shortened by 4 bases and J by 4 bases, with 17 bases between the two germline ends. The chain's CDR3 is CASSRPLRGEGNTIYF. The CDR3 nucleotides read TGCGCCAGCAGCCGGCCATTGCGGGGAGAGGGAAACACCATATATTTT.

In this sample, this clone turned up once. This chain joins TRBV5-6 and TRBJ2-5, with a weak D call TRBD1 (5 bases). Trimming left V 3 bases short and J 3 bases short, with 15 bases between. The length of the CDR3 is 15 residues. Germline assignment: CDR1 SGHDT and CDR2 YYEEEE. CDR3 coding DNA: TGTGCCAGCAGCTCCAGAGACAGCGAAGAAGAGACCCAGTACTTC. This encodes CASSSRDSEEETQYF. Using reference TRBV5-6 and TRBJ2-5 for the parts outside the CDR3, the full variable domain is DAGVTQSPTHLIKTRGQQVTLRCSPKSGHDTVSWYQQALGQGPQFIFQYYEEEERQRGNFPDRFSGHQFPNYSSELNVNALLLGDSALYLCASSSRDSEEETQYFGPGTRLLVL.

The rearrangement uses TRBV7-9 and TRBJ1-5, with TRBD1 as a possible D gene (5 bases). The ends were cut back, 6 bases at V and 5 bases at J, with 14 bases in the middle. CDR1 and CDR2 from the germline V gene are SEHNR and FQNEAQ (reference sequence). The CDR3 is made up of 14 amino acids. The CDR3 sequence: CASSSGIRDQPQHF. CDR3 coding DNA: TGTGCCAGCAGTTCAGGGATTCGGGATCAGCCCCAGCATTTT.

This clone came up a few times. The CDR3 DNA reads TGTGCCAGCAGTCCGGAGTATAACCGGTCACCCCTCCACTTT. Translation gives CASSPEYNRSPLHF. The chain joins TRBV2 to TRBJ1-6; D uncertain. Germline V lookup: CDR1 SNHLY, CDR2 FYNNEI. CDR3 length equals 14 residues. V lost 5 bases and J 10 bases, leaving 15 bases between the germline ends.

The chain links TRBV6-5 to TRBJ1-2; 9 positions agree with TRBD1. The length of the CDR3 is 14 residues. V dropped 6 bases and J dropped 4; count of bases not matched to a gene: 6. Germline V gene data show CDR1 as MNHEY and CDR2 as SVGAGI. Written as DNA, the CDR3 is TGTGCCAGCAGGGCGGGACAGGGTCCCTATGGCTACACCTTC. Translation: CASRAGQGPYGYTF.

The CDR3 DNA reads TGTGCCAGCAGCTCCCGGACAGGAGTAAGCAATCAGCCCCAGCATTTT. This codes for CASSSRTGVSNQPQHF. The chain recombines TRBV7-2 with TRBJ1-5, with TRBD1 matching over 7 bases. The CDR3 runs 16 residues. The germline gives CDR1 SGHTA, CDR2 FQGNSA. J lost 1 base, V lost 4 bases, and 7 bases had no gene match.

The table lists this clone with a count of one. J is TRBJ1-6 and V is TRBV19, with 9 bases that match TRBD1. Trimming took 5 bases from V and 11 from J; bases not matched to a gene: 7. There are 14 residues in the CDR3. Per germline, CDR1 LNHDA and CDR2 SQIVND (reference sequence). CDR3 bases: TGTGCCAGTAGTCTGGGGACAGGGCATGCACCCCTCCACTTT. It specifies CASSLGTGHAPLHF.

The chain links TRBV7-2 to TRBJ1-1; the match to TRBD1 covers 7 bases. Germline V gene data show CDR1 as SGHTA and CDR2 as FQGNSA. This CDR3 is 14 amino acids long. Trimming cost V 6 bases and J 11 bases; bases outside gene matches: 15. The CDR3 DNA is TGTGCCAGCAGATACACCCGGGACAGCGGAAGCGCTTTCTTT. This sequence encodes CASRYTRDSGSAFF.

The chain carries TRBV5-1 and TRBJ2-2; D unresolved. The germline V gene has CDR1 SGHRS and CDR2 YFSETQ. There are 14 residues in the CDR3. The V end lost 0 bases, the J end lost 5 bases, and 8 bases lay between the germline ends. The CDR3 protein is CASSLAEATGELFF. The CDR3 nucleotides are TGCGCCAGCAGCTTGGCCGAGGCAACCGGGGAGCTGTTTTTT.

The chain has TRBV9 and TRBJ2-3; D gene ambiguous. Germline V gene sequence: CDR1 SGDLS, CDR2 YYNGEE. The CDR3 length is 15 residues. V was trimmed by 3 bases and J by 1 base, leaving 12 bases between them. The DNA of the CDR3 is TGTGCCAGCAGCGGCCTTACGGTGGGCACAGATACGCAGTATTTT. Its translation is CASSGLTVGTDTQYF.